The next 28 T cell receptor beta chains were all read from a single sample in a study of glioma-infiltrating T cells. Using RNA template, CDR3s of TCR alpha and beta were amplified with iRepertoire arm-PCR. TCRdb redid the calling of the multiplex PCR reads with MiXCR, one entry per CDR3 protein. The table includes 100,000 to 150,000 distinct CDR3 sequences, roughly 24% detected once. The sample consisted of glioma tissue, nonneoplastic brain tissue, or PBMCs (not recorded which). The receptors here all came from a human donor with low-grade glioma or glioblastoma, undergoing nonglioma brain surgery, or in good health (not recorded which).

Worth noting for this clonotype: The junction and the germline gene differ at one end; a read error may be behind it. The chain is built from TRBV7-2 and TRBJ1-1; D not resolved. The CDR3 loop spans 16 amino acids. The germline gives CDR1 SGHTA, CDR2 FQGNSA. The CDR3 region is CASSLRPVTLNTEASF. The CDR3 nucleotides are TGTGCCAGCAGCTTAAGGCCAGTCACTTTGAACACTGAAGCTTCCTTT.

As regards this clonotype: This may arise from a read error, as a much more abundant clone is one base away. The chain links TRBV2 to TRBJ2-6; D may correspond to TRBD1 or TRBD2 (5 bases each). This CDR3 region has 13 residues. Germline loops: CDR1 SNHLY, CDR2 FYNNEI. This CDR3 reads CASSRDQGNALTF. CDR3 nucleotides: TGTGCCAGCAGCCGGGACCAGGGAAACGCCCTGACTTTC.

As for this clonotype: A clone one base away is much larger, so this may be a read error. This rearrangement joins TRBV16 to TRBJ2-7, with D maybe TRBD2 (5 bases). From germline, CDR1 is KGHSY and CDR2 FQNENV. This CDR3 spans 15 amino acids. The CDR3 loop is CASTQSGGSHYEQYF. The DNA for the CDR3 is TGTGCCAGCACCCAATCGGGCGGGTCCCACTACGAGCAGTACTTC.

This clonotype was detected many times. J is TRBJ2-4 and V is TRBV6-1; maybe TRBD1 (6 bases). V shed 6 bases and J shed 9 bases, with 18 bases lying between them. Germline V lookup: CDR1 MNHNS, CDR2 SASEGT. The CDR3 is made up of 14 amino acids. The CDR3 DNA is TGTGCCAGCAGGCAATACAGGGTATCCGGCATTCAGTACTTC. Translated, it gives CASRQYRVSGIQYF.

About this clonotype itself: A much larger clone lies one base from this, so it may be a read error. The chain joins TRBV5-1 to TRBJ1-2, with D maybe TRBD1 (5 bases). The germline V gene has CDR1 SGHRS and CDR2 YFSETQ. Trimming left V 7 bases short and J 4 bases short, with 20 bases between. The CDR3 totals 15 residues. This CDR3 is CASRDGTPDRYGYTF. CDR3 bases: TGCGCCAGCCGCGACGGGACTCCGGACCGCTATGGCTACACCTTC.

This clonotype was detected many times. The gene calls are TRBV7-2 and TRBJ2-4; maybe TRBD2 (5 bases). The V gene lost 2 bases and the J gene lost 5 bases, with 16 bases spanning the gap. The V gene's germline CDR1 is SGHTA and CDR2 FQGNSA. This CDR3 has 16 residues. CDR3 residues: CASSLHVLGGQNIQYF. Written as DNA, the CDR3 is TGTGCCAGCAGCTTACATGTTCTAGGCGGGCAAAACATTCAGTACTTC.

This clonotype was recorded many times. The chain links TRBV6-1 to TRBJ1-4; 9 positions agree with TRBD1. Germline V CDR1 and CDR2: MNHNS, SASEGT. This CDR3 is built from 13 residues. J gave up 7 bases and V 7 bases, and 4 bases lay outside the gene matches. CDR3 sequence (DNA): TGTGCCAGCACGGGACAGGGCTCTGAAAAACTGTTTTTT. This codes for CASTGQGSEKLFF.

This clonotype occurred many times. The chain carries TRBV7-2 and TRBJ2-1, with D perhaps TRBD1 (6 bases). Germline V gives CDR1 SGHTA, CDR2 FQGNSA. Trimming removed 5 bases from V and 10 bases from J, with 15 bases in between. This CDR3 is 13 amino acids long. In nucleotides, the CDR3 is TGTGCCAGCAGCGCCGGACAGTTCTTGGAGCAGTTCTTC. The encoded protein is CASSAGQFLEQFF.

This clonotype came up many times. The junction and the germline gene differ at one end; a read error may be behind it. The chain carries TRBV28 and TRBJ1-6; D ambiguous. From germline, CDR1 is MDHEN and CDR2 SYDVKM. This CDR3 spans 14 amino acids. CDR3 region: CASSLIQQASPLHF. The CDR3 DNA sequence: TGTGCCAGTAGTTTAATACAGCAGGCTTCACCCCTCCACTTT.

J is TRBJ2-7 and V is TRBV11-1; 12 nucleotides line up with TRBD1. Germline assignment: CDR1 SGHAT and CDR2 FQDESV (reference sequence). Losses at the gene ends were 2 bases for V and 5 bases for J; bases not matched to a gene: 7. The CDR3 has 16 amino acids. The CDR3 sequence: CASSLPGQGASDEQYF. CDR3 sequence (DNA): TGTGCCAGCAGCTTACCGGGACAGGGGGCATCCGACGAGCAGTACTTC.

The sample holds many counts of this clonotype. The chain recombines TRBV3-1 with TRBJ2-3; 11 bases are a match to TRBD2. After removal of 0 bases from V and 8 bases from J, the junction contained 4 bases not matched to a gene. The CDR3 length is 15 residues. Germline V gene sequence: CDR1 LGHDT, CDR2 YNNKEL (reference sequence). The CDR3 DNA is TGTGCCAGCAGCCAAGACTCGCTAGCGGGGGGTACGCAGTATTTT. The encoded protein is CASSQDSLAGGTQYF.

This clonotype was seen repeatedly, ten times or more. This sequence joins TRBV6-1 and TRBJ2-5, with TRBD2 matching over 14 bases. Looked up from germline, CDR1 is MNHNS and CDR2 is SASEGT. The CDR3 is 15 residues long. V dropped 6 bases and J dropped 4; count of bases not matched to a gene: 4. The DNA of the CDR3 is TGTGCCAGCAGAACGGGACTAGCGGGAGCAGAGACCCAGTACTTC. Translating it yields CASRTGLAGAETQYF.

Many counts were recorded for this clonotype. The CDR3 reads CASSSRTGDTYEQYF. The CDR3 DNA reads as TGTGCCAGCAGCAGCCGGACAGGGGACACCTACGAGCAGTACTTC. The chain recombines TRBV7-2 with TRBJ2-7; TRBD1 matches at 9 bases. With V trimmed by 5 bases and J by 2 bases, 7 bases remained unmatched. Germline assignment: CDR1 SGHTA and CDR2 FQGNSA. This CDR3 has 15 amino acids. The whole variable domain, remainder taken from reference TRBV7-2 and TRBJ2-7, is GAGVSQSPSNKVTEKGKDVELRCDPISGHTALYWYRQSLGQGLEFLIYFQGNSAPDKSGLPSDRFSAERTGGSVSTLTIQRTQQEDSAVYLCASSSRTGDTYEQYFGPGTRLTVT.

This clonotype was counted only a few times. The chain combines TRBV18 with TRBJ1-5, with 7 positions matching TRBD1. The CDR3 is 14 residues long. V lost 6 bases, J lost 5 bases, and 7 bases stayed unmatched. Germline V lookup: CDR1 KGHSH, CDR2 LQKENI. The CDR3 DNA reads TGTGCCAGCTCTCCGTCCCAGGGGGATCAGCCCCAGCATTTT. Residues: CASSPSQGDQPQHF.

Ten or more counts support this clonotype. V usage is TRBV4-1 and J usage is TRBJ2-7, with 12 bases matching TRBD1. Germline CDR1 and CDR2: MGHRA and YSYEKL. The junction had 7 bases not matched to a gene; V was cut back by 1 base and J by 6 bases. The CDR3 runs 16 residues. CDR3 in DNA: TGCGCCAGCAGCCAAGGCCATGGGACAGGGGGCGGCGAGCAGTACTTC. Translation: CASSQGHGTGGGEQYF.

Of note for this clonotype: A much larger clone differs from this one at a single base, so this may be a read error. As the CDR3 is not closed by the conserved phenylalanine or tryptophan, this likely results from a read error. The chain combines TRBV12-3 or TRBV12-4 with TRBJ1-3, with unresolved D. The CDR3 is 14 residues long. V was clipped by 5 bases and J by 5 bases, with 13 bases between them. DNA for the CDR3: TGTGCCAGCAGTCGCGATGTGGGAAGAAACACCATATATGTT. Translation gives CASSRDVGRNTIYV.

This clonotype was recorded many times. The chain carries TRBV6-1 and TRBJ2-3; D is uncertain. V dropped 6 bases and J dropped 6 bases, with 16 bases sitting between them. The V gene's germline CDR1 is MNHNS and CDR2 SASEGT. This CDR3 is built from 14 residues. Here the CDR3 reads CASSALLREDTQYF. CDR3 nucleotides: TGTGCCAGCAGCGCTCTACTCCGCGAGGATACGCAGTATTTT.

This clonotype was counted at least ten times. J is TRBJ2-3 and V is TRBV20-1; perhaps TRBD2 as D (5 bases). The CDR3 runs 13 residues. Between the trimmed V and J ends, which lost 4 bases and 2 bases, there was a span of 10 bases. CDR1 and CDR2 (germline): DFQATT, SNEGSKA (reference sequence). This chain's CDR3 is CSAKTTITDTQYF. CDR3 bases: TGCAGTGCTAAGACTACCATCACAGATACGCAGTATTTT.

This clonotype showed up many times. The genes are TRBV2 and TRBJ2-2; the match to TRBD2 covers 7 bases. The V segment lost 2 bases and the J segment 6 bases; nucleotides outside the gene matches: 6. CDR1 and CDR2 from the germline V gene are SNHLY and FYNNEI. The CDR3 runs to 15 residues. CDR3 amino acids: CASSEWAGVAGELFF. In DNA form, the CDR3 reads TGTGCCAGCAGTGAATGGGCGGGAGTGGCCGGGGAGCTGTTTTTT.

This clonotype was seen repeatedly, ten times or more. The V call is TRBV25-1, the J call TRBJ1-1, with D perhaps TRBD1 (6 bases). Germline lookup yields CDR1 MGHDK and CDR2 SYGVNS. The CDR3 spans 16 residues. Trimming shortened V by 0 bases and J by 3 bases, and 14 bases separated the two germline ends. The CDR3 protein is CASSEYRGALDTEAFF. The CDR3, as DNA: TGTGCCAGCAGTGAATATAGGGGGGCCCTAGACACTGAAGCTTTCTTT.

About this clonotype: A much larger clone differs by one base, so this may be a read error. V usage is TRBV3-1 and J usage is TRBJ2-3; D might be TRBD1 (5 bases). Trimming cost V 5 bases and J 4 bases, with 10 bases left between them. CDR1 LGHDT and CDR2 YNNKEL come from the germline V gene (reference sequence). The CDR3 totals 13 residues. DNA for the CDR3: TGTGCCAGCAGCGGGGCCGTGGCAGATACGCAGTATTTT. It specifies CASSGAVADTQYF.

This clonotype was counted ten times or more. The rearrangement uses TRBV2 and TRBJ1-5; D not certain. The CDR3 sequence is 12 residues long. From germline, CDR1 is SNHLY and CDR2 FYNNEI. V was pared by 3 bases and J by 5 bases, with 5 bases between. As DNA, the CDR3 is TGTGCCAGCAGTGACAGTTATCAGCCCCAGCATTTT. It encodes CASSDSYQPQHF.

This clonotype turned up a few times. The rearrangement joins TRBV5-1 to TRBJ2-7, with 11 positions matching TRBD1. Germline-derived CDR1 and CDR2 are SGHRS and YFSETQ. CDR3 length equals 15 residues. J was trimmed by 5 bases and V by 4 bases; bases with no gene match: 8. The DNA of the CDR3 is TGCGCCAGCAGCCCAAGGCCGGGACAGGGGGACGAGCAGTACTTC. This sequence encodes CASSPRPGQGDEQYF. Full variable domain (outside the CDR3, taken from reference TRBV5-1 and TRBJ2-7): KAGVTQTPRYLIKTRGQQVTLSCSPISGHRSVSWYQQTPGQGLQFLFEYFSETQRNKGNFPGRFSGRQFSNSRSEMNVSTLELGDSALYLCASSPRPGQGDEQYFGPGTRLTVT.

This clonotype was counted only a few times. This chain joins TRBV9 and TRBJ2-1; D possibly matches TRBD1 or TRBD2 (5 bases each). In germline, CDR1 is SGDLS, CDR2 YYNGEE. Trimming removed 0 bases from V and 7 bases from J, with 29 bases in between. This CDR3 has 20 amino acids. This chain's CDR3 is CASSVVPGDRSSNLSNEQFF. The CDR3 DNA follows: TGTGCCAGCAGCGTAGTCCCCGGGGACCGATCCTCCAATTTATCGAATGAGCAGTTCTTC.

Concerning this clonotype itself: This clone may be a read error of a much larger clone one base away. The CDR3 region is CASRAGAAGANVLTF. The CDR3 DNA is TGCGCCAGCAGGGCAGGGGCGGCTGGGGCCAACGTCCTGACTTTC. The chain combines TRBV4-1 with TRBJ2-6; D may be TRBD1 (6 bases). Trimming cost V 6 bases and J 2 bases, with 11 bases left between them. The CDR3 runs to 15 residues. Per the germline V gene, CDR1 is MGHRA and CDR2 is YSYEKL.

This clonotype showed up just a few times. V usage is TRBV7-2 and J usage is TRBJ1-1, with D possibly TRBD1 on 6 matching bases. The germline V gene encodes CDR1 SGHTA and CDR2 FQGNSA. V lost 5 bases, J lost 0 bases, and 13 bases lay in between. This CDR3 region has 15 residues. CDR3 sequence: CASSVSDSLNTEAFF. The CDR3 nucleotides read TGTGCCAGCAGCGTCTCGGACAGCTTGAACACTGAAGCTTTCTTT.

This clonotype came up many times. CDR3 sequence (DNA): TGTGCCAGTACCCCGACCGGGACTAGTGGCCACAATGAGCAGTTCTTC. It codes for CASTPTGTSGHNEQFF. The chain is built from TRBV19 and TRBJ2-1; 8 bases align to TRBD2. Trimming took 7 bases from V and 5 from J; bases not matched to a gene: 13. CDR1 LNHDA and CDR2 SQIVND come from the germline V gene (reference sequence). The CDR3 sequence is 16 residues long.

The chain combines TRBV27 with TRBJ2-7; 7 nucleotides align to TRBD2. Unmatched junction bases numbered 17, after V lost 5 bases and J lost 1 base. This CDR3 contains 18 residues. Germline loops: CDR1 MNHEY, CDR2 SMNVEV (reference sequence). The CDR3 nucleotides are TGTGCCAGCAGTCCCCCCGGCGGGAGCCTCTCATTGTCCTACGAGCAGTACTTC. It codes for CASSPPGGSLSLSYEQYF.